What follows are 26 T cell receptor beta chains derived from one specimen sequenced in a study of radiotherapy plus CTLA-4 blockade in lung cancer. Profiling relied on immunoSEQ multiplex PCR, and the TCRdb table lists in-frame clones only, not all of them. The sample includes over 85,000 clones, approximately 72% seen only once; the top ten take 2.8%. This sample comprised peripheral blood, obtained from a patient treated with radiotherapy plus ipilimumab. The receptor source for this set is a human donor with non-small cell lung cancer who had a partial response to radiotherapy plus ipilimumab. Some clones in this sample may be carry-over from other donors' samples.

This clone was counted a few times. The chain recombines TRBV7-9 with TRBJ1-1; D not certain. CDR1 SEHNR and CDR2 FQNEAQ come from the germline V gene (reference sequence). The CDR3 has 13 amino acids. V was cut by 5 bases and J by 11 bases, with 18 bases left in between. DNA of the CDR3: TGTGCCAGCAGCGTCGGGAGACTAAGGTTGGCTTTCTTT. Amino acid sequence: CASSVGRLRLAFF.

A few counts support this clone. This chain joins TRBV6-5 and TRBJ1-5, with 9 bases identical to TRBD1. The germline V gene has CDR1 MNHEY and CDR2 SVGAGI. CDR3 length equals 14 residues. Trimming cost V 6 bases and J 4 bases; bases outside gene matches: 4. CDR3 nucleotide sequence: TGTGCCAGCAGGGGACAGGGAATGAATCAGCCCCAGCATTTT. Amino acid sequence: CASRGQGMNQPQHF.

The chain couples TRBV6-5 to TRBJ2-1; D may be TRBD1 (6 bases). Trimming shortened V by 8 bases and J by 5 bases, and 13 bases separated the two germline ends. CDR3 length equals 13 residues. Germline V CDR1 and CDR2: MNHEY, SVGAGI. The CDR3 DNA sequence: TGTGCCAGCGGCCGGGACAAGAACAATGAGCAGTTCTTC. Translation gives CASGRDKNNEQFF.

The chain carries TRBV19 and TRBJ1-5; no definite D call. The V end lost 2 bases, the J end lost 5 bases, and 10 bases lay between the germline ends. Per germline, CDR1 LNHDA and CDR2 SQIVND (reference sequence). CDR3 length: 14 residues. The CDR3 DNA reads TGTGCCAGTAGTATATTCCGTACGGATCAGCCCCAGCATTTT. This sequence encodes CASSIFRTDQPQHF. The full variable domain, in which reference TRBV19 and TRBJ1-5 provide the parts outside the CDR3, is DGGITQSPKYLFRKEGQNVTLSCEQNLNHDAMYWYRQDPGQGLRLIYYSQIVNDFQKGDIAEGYSVSREKKESFPLTVTSAQKNPTAFYLCASSIFRTDQPQHFGDGTRLSIL.

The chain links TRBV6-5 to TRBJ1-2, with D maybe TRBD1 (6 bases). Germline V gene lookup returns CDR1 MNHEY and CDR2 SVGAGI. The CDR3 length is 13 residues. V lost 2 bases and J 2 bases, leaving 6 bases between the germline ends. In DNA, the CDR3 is TGTGCCAGCAGTTACCAGGGGAACTATGGCTACACCTTC. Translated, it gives CASSYQGNYGYTF.

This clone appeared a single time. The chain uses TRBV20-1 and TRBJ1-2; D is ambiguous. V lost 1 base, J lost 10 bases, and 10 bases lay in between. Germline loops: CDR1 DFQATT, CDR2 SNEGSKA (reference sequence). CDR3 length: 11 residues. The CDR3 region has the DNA TGCAGTGCTAGAGGCTCGGTTTCCTACACCTTC. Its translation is CSARGSVSYTF.

CDR3 protein: CASSDSRGNQPQHF. CDR3 in DNA: TGTGCCAGCAGTGACTCCAGGGGAAATCAGCCCCAGCATTTT. J is TRBJ1-5 and V is TRBV2, with D possibly matching TRBD1 (6 bases). This CDR3 comprises 14 residues. The V end was cut by 3 bases, the J end by 4 bases, with 10 bases between. Germline CDR1 is SNHLY and CDR2 is FYNNEI.

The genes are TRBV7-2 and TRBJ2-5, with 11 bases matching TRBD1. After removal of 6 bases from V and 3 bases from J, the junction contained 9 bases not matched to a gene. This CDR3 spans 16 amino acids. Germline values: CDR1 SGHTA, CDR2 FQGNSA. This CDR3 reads CASSSDRGLLEETQYF. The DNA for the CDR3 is TGTGCCAGCAGTTCGGACAGGGGGCTTCTCGAAGAGACCCAGTACTTC.

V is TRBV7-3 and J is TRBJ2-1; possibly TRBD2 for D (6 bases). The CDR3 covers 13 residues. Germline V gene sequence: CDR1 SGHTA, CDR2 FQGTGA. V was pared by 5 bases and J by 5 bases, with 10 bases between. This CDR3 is CASSQTRNNEQFF. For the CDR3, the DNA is TGTGCCAGCAGCCAGACTAGAAACAATGAGCAGTTCTTC.

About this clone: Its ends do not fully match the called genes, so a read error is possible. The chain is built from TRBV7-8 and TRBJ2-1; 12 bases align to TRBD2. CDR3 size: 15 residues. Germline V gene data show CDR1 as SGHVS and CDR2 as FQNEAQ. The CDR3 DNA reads TGTGCCAGCAGCGTAGCTAGCGGGAGGGCAGATGAGCAGTTCTTC. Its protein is CASSVASGRADEQFF.

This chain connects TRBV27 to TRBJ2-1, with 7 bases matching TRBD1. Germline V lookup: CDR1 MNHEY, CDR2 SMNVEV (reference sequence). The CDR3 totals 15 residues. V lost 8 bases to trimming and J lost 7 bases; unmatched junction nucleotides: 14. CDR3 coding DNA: TGTGCCAGCTCCCAGCGACAGGGCGTAGGGAATGAGCAGTTCTTC. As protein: CASSQRQGVGNEQFF.

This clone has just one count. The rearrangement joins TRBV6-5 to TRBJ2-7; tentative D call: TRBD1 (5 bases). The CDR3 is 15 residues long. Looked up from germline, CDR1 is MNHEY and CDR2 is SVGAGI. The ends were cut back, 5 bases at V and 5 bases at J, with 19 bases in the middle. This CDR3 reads CASSRSTGGRDEQYF. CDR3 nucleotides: TGTGCCAGCAGTCGCTCCACGGGCGGCAGGGACGAGCAGTACTTC.

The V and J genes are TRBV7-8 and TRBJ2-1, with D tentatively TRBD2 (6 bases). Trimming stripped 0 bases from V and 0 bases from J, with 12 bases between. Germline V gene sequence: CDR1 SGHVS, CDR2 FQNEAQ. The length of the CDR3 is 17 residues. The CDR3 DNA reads TGTGCCAGCAGCTTAGCGTTGGGGGGAAGCTCCTACAATGAGCAGTTCTTC. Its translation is CASSLALGGSSYNEQFF.

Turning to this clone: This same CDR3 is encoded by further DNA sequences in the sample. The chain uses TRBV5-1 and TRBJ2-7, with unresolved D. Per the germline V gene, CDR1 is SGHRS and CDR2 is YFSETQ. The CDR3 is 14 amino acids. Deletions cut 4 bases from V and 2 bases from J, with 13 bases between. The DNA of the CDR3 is TGCGCCAGCAGCCCGAGACTTGGAACCTACGAGCAGTACTTC. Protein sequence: CASSPRLGTYEQYF.

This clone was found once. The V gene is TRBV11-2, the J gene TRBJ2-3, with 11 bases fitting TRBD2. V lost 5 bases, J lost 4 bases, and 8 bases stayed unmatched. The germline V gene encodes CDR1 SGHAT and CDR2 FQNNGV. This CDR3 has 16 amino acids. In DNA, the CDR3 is TGTGCCAGCAGCATTACTAGCGGGAGTAGGCCAGATACGCAGTATTTT. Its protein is CASSITSGSRPDTQYF.

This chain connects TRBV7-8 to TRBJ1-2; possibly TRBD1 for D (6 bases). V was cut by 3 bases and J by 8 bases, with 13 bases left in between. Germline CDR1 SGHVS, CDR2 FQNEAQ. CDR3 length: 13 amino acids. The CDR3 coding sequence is TGTGCCAGCAGCTTCGGCAGGGGCCAAGGCTACACCTTC. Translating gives CASSFGRGQGYTF.

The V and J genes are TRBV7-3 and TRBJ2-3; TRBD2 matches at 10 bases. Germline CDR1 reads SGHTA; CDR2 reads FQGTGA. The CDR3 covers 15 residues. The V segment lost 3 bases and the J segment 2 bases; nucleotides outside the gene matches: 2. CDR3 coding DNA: TGTGCCAGCAGCTTTAGCGGGGGGACCACAGATACGCAGTATTTT. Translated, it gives CASSFSGGTTDTQYF. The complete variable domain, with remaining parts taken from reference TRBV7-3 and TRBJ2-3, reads GAGVSQTPSNKVTEKGKYVELRCDPISGHTALYWYRQSLGQGPEFLIYFQGTGAADDSGLPNDRFFAVRPEGSVSTLKIQRTERGDSAVYLCASSFSGGTTDTQYFGPGTRLTVL.

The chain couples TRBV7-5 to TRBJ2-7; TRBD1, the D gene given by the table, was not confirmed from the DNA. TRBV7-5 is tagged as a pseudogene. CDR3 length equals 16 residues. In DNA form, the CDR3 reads TGTGTCAGAAGCTTTAAACTACAGGGGGGCCCCTACGAGCAGTACTTC. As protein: CVRSFKLQGGPYEQYF.

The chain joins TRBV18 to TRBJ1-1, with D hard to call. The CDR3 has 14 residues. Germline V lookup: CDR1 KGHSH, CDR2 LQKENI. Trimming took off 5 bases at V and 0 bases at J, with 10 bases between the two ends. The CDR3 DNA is TGTGCCAGCTCAGGGGAGCCGGTGAACACTGAAGCTTTCTTT. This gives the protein CASSGEPVNTEAFF.

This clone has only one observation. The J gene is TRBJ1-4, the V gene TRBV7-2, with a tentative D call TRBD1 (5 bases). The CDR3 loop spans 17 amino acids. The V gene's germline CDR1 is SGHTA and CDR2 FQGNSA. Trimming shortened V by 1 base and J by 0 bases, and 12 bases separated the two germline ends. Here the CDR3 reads CASSLVSGGATNEKLFF. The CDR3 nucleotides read TGTGCCAGCAGCTTAGTATCGGGGGGGGCAACTAATGAAAAACTGTTTTTT.

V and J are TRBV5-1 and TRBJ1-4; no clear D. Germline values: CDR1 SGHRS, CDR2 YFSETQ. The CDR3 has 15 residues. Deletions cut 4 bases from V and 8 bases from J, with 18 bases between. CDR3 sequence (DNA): TGCGCCAGCAGCCCCGAGGCCAACTCCAACGAAAAACTGTTTTTT. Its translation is CASSPEANSNEKLFF.

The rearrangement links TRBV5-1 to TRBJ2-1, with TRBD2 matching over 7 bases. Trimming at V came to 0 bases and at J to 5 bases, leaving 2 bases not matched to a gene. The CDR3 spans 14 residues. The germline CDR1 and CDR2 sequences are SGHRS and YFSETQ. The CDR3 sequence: CASSLALADNEQFF. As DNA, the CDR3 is TGCGCCAGCAGCTTGGCCCTAGCGGACAATGAGCAGTTCTTC.

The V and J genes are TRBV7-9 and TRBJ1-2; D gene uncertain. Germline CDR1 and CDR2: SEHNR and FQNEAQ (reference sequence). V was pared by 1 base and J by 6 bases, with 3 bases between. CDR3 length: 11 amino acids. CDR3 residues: CASSLVDGYTF. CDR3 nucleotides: TGTGCCAGCAGCTTAGTCGATGGCTACACCTTC.

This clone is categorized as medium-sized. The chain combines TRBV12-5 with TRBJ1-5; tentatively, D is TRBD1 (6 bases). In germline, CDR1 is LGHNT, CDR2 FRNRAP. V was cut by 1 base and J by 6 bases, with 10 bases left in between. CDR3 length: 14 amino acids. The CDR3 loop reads CASGLGGQSQPQHF. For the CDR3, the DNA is TGTGCTAGTGGTTTGGGCGGACAGTCTCAGCCCCAGCATTTT.

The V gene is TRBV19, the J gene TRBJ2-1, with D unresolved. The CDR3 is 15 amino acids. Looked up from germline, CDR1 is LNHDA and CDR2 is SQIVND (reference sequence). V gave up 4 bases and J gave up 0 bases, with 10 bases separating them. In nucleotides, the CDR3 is TGTGCCAGTAGTAAGATCGCGGTCTCCTACAATGAGCAGTTCTTC. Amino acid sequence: CASSKIAVSYNEQFF.

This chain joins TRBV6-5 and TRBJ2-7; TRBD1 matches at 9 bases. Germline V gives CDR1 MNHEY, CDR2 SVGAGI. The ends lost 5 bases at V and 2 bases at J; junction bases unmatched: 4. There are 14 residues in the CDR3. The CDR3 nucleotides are TGTGCCAGCAGTCCCGGGACAGGGCCCTACGAGCAGTACTTC. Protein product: CASSPGTGPYEQYF.